These 29 T cell receptor beta chains were all obtained from the same sample, sequenced in a study of blood T cell repertoires in COVID-19. Sequenced by immunoSEQ multiplex PCR; TCRdb stores in-frame clones only, minus some. The repertoire holds around 150,000 clones, with roughly 73% as singletons. The sequencing sample was made of peripheral blood. These receptors were collected from a man between 65 and 79 years old with acute or convalescent COVID-19.

This clone occurred a few times. This rearrangement joins TRBV4-1 to TRBJ1-1; D may be TRBD1 (6 bases). V dropped 1 base and J dropped 4 bases, with 7 bases sitting between them. Per the germline V gene, CDR1 is MGHRA and CDR2 is YSYEKL. The CDR3 runs to 13 residues. CDR3 protein: CASSQAQGTEAFF. In DNA form, the CDR3 reads TGCGCCAGCAGCCAAGCACAGGGCACTGAAGCTTTCTTT.

The V and J genes are TRBV6-1 and TRBJ2-6; D gene ambiguous. The CDR3 is 15 amino acids. CDR1 and CDR2 (germline): MNHNS, SASEGT. V lost 2 bases to trimming and J lost 1 base, with 6 bases between them. Here the CDR3 DNA reads TGTGCCAGCAGTGAACCTCAGTCTGGGGCCAACGTCCTGACTTTC. Its translation is CASSEPQSGANVLTF.

The chain uses TRBV6-5 and TRBJ1-4; 12 nucleotides match TRBD1. The germline gives CDR1 MNHEY, CDR2 SVGAGI. CDR3 length: 14 residues. The V and J ends lost 6 bases and 7 bases, in that order; junction bases with no gene match: 3. DNA for the CDR3: TGTGCCAGCAGGCCGGGACAGGGGGCTGAAAAACTGTTTTTT. Residues: CASRPGQGAEKLFF.

The table lists this clone with many counts. The chain joins TRBV30 to TRBJ1-1; no clear D. Germline V CDR1 and CDR2: GTSNPN, SVGIG (reference sequence). The CDR3 runs 13 residues. Trimming shortened V by 0 bases and J by 3 bases, and 8 bases separated the two germline ends. In nucleotides, the CDR3 is TGTGCCTGGAGTGTGGAGGGTTACACTGAAGCTTTCTTT. It translates to CAWSVEGYTEAFF.

This clone was seen once. The chain carries TRBV5-1 and TRBJ1-1; D perhaps matches TRBD1 (6 bases). V was trimmed by 3 bases and J by 2 bases, leaving 14 bases between them. This CDR3 is built from 15 residues. Germline V gene data show CDR1 as SGHRS and CDR2 as YFSETQ. CDR3 residues: CASSSLQGLNTEAFF. DNA for the CDR3: TGCGCCAGCAGCTCTTTACAGGGACTAAACACTGAAGCTTTCTTT.

The chain joins TRBV24-1 to TRBJ2-2; 7 nucleotides align to TRBD1. CDR1 KGHDR and CDR2 SFDVKD come from the germline V gene. The V and J ends lost 7 bases and 5 bases, in that order; junction bases with no gene match: 18. There are 18 residues in the CDR3. The DNA for the CDR3 is TGTGCCACCAGCCTACCGATGAACAGGGGAAGAGGGACCGGGGAGCTGTTTTTT. It codes for CATSLPMNRGRGTGELFF.

V usage is TRBV6-5 and J usage is TRBJ2-7; possibly TRBD1 for D (5 bases). Germline loops: CDR1 MNHEY, CDR2 SVGAGI. The V and J ends lost 8 bases and 3 bases respectively, with 20 bases between them. There are 15 residues in the CDR3. The CDR3 DNA sequence: TGTGCCAGCTCTACTCAGGGTCTTTCCTTCTACGAGCAGTACTTC. It encodes CASSTQGLSFYEQYF.

This chain connects TRBV5-1 to TRBJ2-1, with a possible D match to TRBD2 (5 bases). The V gene's germline CDR1 is SGHRS and CDR2 YFSETQ. Trimming removed 0 bases at V and 6 bases at J, with 16 bases between. CDR3 length: 16 residues. This chain's CDR3 is CASSLEGGLPGNEQFF. As DNA, the CDR3 is TGCGCCAGCAGCTTGGAGGGCGGGCTACCGGGCAATGAGCAGTTCTTC.

The chain couples TRBV5-1 to TRBJ2-4; 9 bases agree with TRBD1. V gave up 3 bases and J gave up 6 bases; unmatched junction bases: 1. Germline V gene lookup returns CDR1 SGHRS and CDR2 YFSETQ. The CDR3 has 13 residues. CDR3 protein: CASSSGQGNIQYF. CDR3 coding DNA: TGCGCCAGCAGCTCGGGACAGGGAAACATTCAGTACTTC.

This rearrangement joins TRBV14 to TRBJ1-6, with D possibly being TRBD1 (6 bases). Trimming cost V 2 bases and J 3 bases, with 11 bases left between them. The CDR3 runs 16 residues. Germline assignment: CDR1 SGHDN and CDR2 FVKESK. DNA of the CDR3: TGTGCCAGCAGCCAAATGGGGGCTAACTATAATTCACCCCTCCACTTT. It is translated as CASSQMGANYNSPLHF.

The chain employs TRBV28 and TRBJ2-7; 9 bases map to TRBD2. The CDR3 is made up of 14 amino acids. Trimming took 2 bases from V and 6 from J; bases not matched to a gene: 5. CDR1 and CDR2 (germline): MDHEN, SYDVKM. The CDR3 DNA sequence: TGTGCCAGCAGTTTAGCGGGAGGGCCAGGCGAGCAGTACTTC. The encoded protein is CASSLAGGPGEQYF.

V usage is TRBV10-2 and J usage is TRBJ1-5; 8 bases map to TRBD1. The CDR3 is 17 residues long. V dropped 3 bases and J dropped 6; count of bases not matched to a gene: 13. CDR1 is WSHSY and CDR2 is SAAADI in the germline V gene. CDR3 DNA sequence: TGCGCCAGCAGTGATACTCGTTTGACAGGGGTAGGTCAGCCCCAGCATTTT. This translates into CASSDTRLTGVGQPQHF.

J is TRBJ2-5 and V is TRBV7-6; 7 nucleotides agree with TRBD1. This CDR3 has 14 residues. Looked up from germline, CDR1 is SGHVS and CDR2 is FNYEAQ. Trimming at V came to 6 bases and at J to 2 bases, leaving 6 bases not matched to a gene. The CDR3 region has the DNA TGTGCCAGCAGGGAAGCAGGGGGACAAGAGACCCAGTACTTC. This sequence encodes CASREAGGQETQYF.

The V gene is TRBV3-1 (or the pseudogene TRBV3-2), the J gene TRBJ2-1; a possible D gene is TRBD2 (5 bases). Looked up from germline, CDR1 is LGHDT and CDR2 is YNNKEL (reference sequence). CDR3 length: 16 amino acids. Deletions cut 4 bases from V and 3 bases from J, with 16 bases between. CDR3 coding DNA: TGTGCCAGCAGCCGAGGATCCAGCGGATACTACAATGAGCAGTTCTTC. This gives the protein CASSRGSSGYYNEQFF.

This rearrangement joins TRBV7-9 to TRBJ2-1, with TRBD2 matching over 12 bases. The trim removed 4 bases at V and 5 bases at J, leaving 6 bases unmatched. Germline assignment: CDR1 SEHNR and CDR2 FQNEAQ (reference sequence). This CDR3 is 16 amino acids long. The CDR3 region is CASSYRTSGENNEQFF. The CDR3 DNA follows: TGTGCCAGCAGCTACCGGACTAGCGGGGAAAACAATGAGCAGTTCTTC. Full variable domain (outside the CDR3, taken from reference TRBV7-9 and TRBJ2-1): DTGVSQNPRHKITKRGQNVTFRCDPISEHNRLYWYRQTLGQGPEFLTYFQNEAQLEKSRLLSDRFSAERPKGSFSTLEIQRTEQGDSAMYLCASSYRTSGENNEQFFGPGTRLTVL.

The genes are TRBV27 and TRBJ2-7, with a possible D match to TRBD1 (8 bases). V shed 0 bases and J shed 4 bases, with 16 bases lying between them. The CDR3 consists of 16 residues. Per germline, CDR1 MNHEY and CDR2 SMNVEV (reference sequence). The CDR3 region is CASSLSGGGQAYEQYF. CDR3 sequence (DNA): TGTGCCAGCAGTTTATCGGGGGGGGGACAGGCTTACGAGCAGTACTTC.

This clone showed up just a few times. J is TRBJ2-7 and V is TRBV6-5; 10 bases fit TRBD2. V trimming: 6 bases; J trimming: 4 bases; junction bases outside the gene matches: 6. CDR1 MNHEY and CDR2 SVGAGI come from the germline V gene. This CDR3 has 14 residues. CDR3 DNA: TGTGCCAGCAGAAGAGCGGGAGGGCCTTACGAGCAGTACTTC. Translating gives CASRRAGGPYEQYF.

The chain employs TRBV10-3 and TRBJ2-7; 12 bases line up with TRBD2. CDR1 is ENHRY and CDR2 is SYGVKD in the germline V gene. V shed 6 bases, J shed 5 bases, and the junction held 11 bases outside the gene matches. The CDR3 runs to 16 residues. This CDR3 is CAISKGATSGSHEQYF. The CDR3 DNA follows: TGTGCCATCAGCAAAGGGGCGACTAGCGGGAGCCACGAGCAGTACTTC.

This clone was detected ten times or more. V usage is TRBV4-1 and J usage is TRBJ1-2; D uncertain. Germline V CDR1 and CDR2: MGHRA, YSYEKL. CDR3 length equals 13 residues. V lost 1 base and J 8 bases, leaving 11 bases between the germline ends. Here the CDR3 reads CASSQVTRRGYTF. The CDR3 DNA is TGCGCCAGCAGCCAAGTGACGAGGCGAGGCTACACCTTC.

This chain connects TRBV27 to TRBJ2-7, with D possibly TRBD2 on 5 matching bases. The CDR3 totals 14 residues. Germline values: CDR1 MNHEY, CDR2 SMNVEV (reference sequence). V was clipped by 5 bases and J by 4 bases, with 15 bases between them. The CDR3 region has the DNA TGTGCCAGCAGTCCCGGGGAGATTACATACGAGCAGTACTTC. This sequence encodes CASSPGEITYEQYF.

This clone was seen just once. The rearrangement joins TRBV30 to TRBJ1-5; D perhaps matches TRBD1 (5 bases). Trimming took 1 base from V and 5 from J, leaving 9 bases between them. In germline, CDR1 is GTSNPN, CDR2 SVGIG (reference sequence). This CDR3 is 13 amino acids long. The CDR3 sequence: CAWSGQRYQPQHF. The CDR3 DNA reads TGTGCCTGGAGTGGACAGCGTTATCAGCCCCAGCATTTT.

The chain recombines TRBV6-5 with TRBJ2-1, with TRBD1 matching 8 bases. V was pared by 2 bases and J by 8 bases, with 11 bases of the junction left unmatched. CDR3 length: 16 amino acids. Per the germline V gene, CDR1 is MNHEY and CDR2 is SVGAGI. The CDR3 DNA follows: TGTGCCAGCAGTTACGGGACAGGCACTCGGACCGATGAGCAGTTCTTC. This codes for CASSYGTGTRTDEQFF.

CDR3 sequence (DNA): TGTGCCAGCAGCTTGGCGGGAGGGGGGACTGAAGCTTTCTTT. This sequence encodes CASSLAGGGTEAFF. This chain uses TRBV5-4 with TRBJ1-1, with a weak D call TRBD1 (6 bases). The CDR3 contains 14 residues. Deletions cut 0 bases from V and 5 bases from J, with 11 bases between. The germline V gene has CDR1 SGHNT and CDR2 YYREEE (reference sequence).

The rearrangement joins TRBV28 to TRBJ2-5; 11 bases are shared with TRBD2. J gave up 5 bases and V 8 bases, and 7 bases lay outside the gene matches. Germline V gives CDR1 MDHEN, CDR2 SYDVKM. CDR3 length: 14 residues. The CDR3 loop is CASFLAGGGETQYF. The CDR3, as DNA: TGTGCCAGCTTCTTAGCGGGAGGGGGGGAGACCCAGTACTTC.

The rearrangement links TRBV29-1 to TRBJ2-2, with 7 bases aligning to TRBD1. V lost 7 bases to trimming and J lost 0 bases; unmatched junction nucleotides: 11. This CDR3 spans 16 amino acids. Per the germline V gene, CDR1 is SQVTM and CDR2 is ANQGSEA. CDR3 region: CSAETGAGANTGELFF. As DNA, the CDR3 is TGCAGCGCAGAAACAGGGGCAGGGGCGAACACCGGGGAGCTGTTTTTT.

This clone showed up just a few times. V gene TRBV12-5 combines with J gene TRBJ2-7; TRBD2 is a possible D gene (7 bases). Germline V gene data show CDR1 as LGHNT and CDR2 as FRNRAP. This CDR3 region has 14 residues. Trimming removed 5 bases from V and 4 bases from J, with 15 bases in between. CDR3 nucleotides: TGTGCTAGTGGTCCGGGAGGAGGGGGTTACGAGCAGTACTTC. This encodes CASGPGGGGYEQYF.

This clone was counted a single time. The gene calls are TRBV19 and TRBJ2-2; 8 nucleotides agree with TRBD1. Per germline, CDR1 LNHDA and CDR2 SQIVND (reference sequence). V lost 10 bases and J lost 1; bases outside the gene matches: 11. There are 16 residues in the CDR3. The CDR3 region is CATPADRALNTGELFF. For the CDR3, the DNA is TGTGCCACTCCGGCGGACAGGGCCCTGAACACCGGGGAGCTGTTTTTT.

The J gene is TRBJ2-7, the V gene TRBV2, with TRBD1 identical over 7 bases. The V segment lost 4 bases and the J segment 9 bases; nucleotides outside the gene matches: 9. This CDR3 contains 13 residues. Germline CDR1 and CDR2: SNHLY and FYNNEI. CDR3 sequence reads: CASSGTNRGGQYF. The CDR3, as DNA: TGTGCCAGCAGTGGGACGAACAGGGGCGGGCAGTACTTC.

This CDR3 is CASSVGQGAYEQYF. CDR3 DNA: TGTGCCAGCAGTGTAGGACAGGGGGCTTACGAGCAGTACTTC. The rearrangement joins TRBV7-2 to TRBJ2-7, with 11 bases aligning to TRBD1. The CDR3 has 14 amino acids. CDR1 and CDR2 from the germline V gene are SGHTA and FQGNSA. V gave up 6 bases and J gave up 4 bases; unmatched junction bases: 5.